These 31 T cell receptor beta chains originate from one sample sequenced in a study of T cell responses to AZD1222 COVID-19 vaccine. Assay: immunoSEQ multiplex PCR; the TCRdb copy retains only in-frame clones and omits some. The sample shows 140,000 or so clones, around 90% of them seen only once. Sequenced here: peripheral blood, sampled 28 days after the second AZD1222 dose. The receptors were sampled from an adult who received the AZD1222 COVID-19 vaccine.

The chain joins TRBV3-1 (or the pseudogene TRBV3-2) to TRBJ2-1; D not certain. The CDR3 runs 15 residues. Trimming shortened V by 1 base and J by 5 bases, and 12 bases separated the two germline ends. The germline CDR1 and CDR2 sequences are LGHDT and YNNKEL (reference sequence). In DNA form, the CDR3 reads TGTGCCAGCAGCCAAGCTTATGGCACCCACAATGAGCAGTTCTTC. It specifies CASSQAYGTHNEQFF.

This clone has just a few counts. The chain is built from TRBV6-4 and TRBJ2-1, with TRBD2 matching over 9 bases. CDR1 is MRHNA and CDR2 is SNTAGT in the germline V gene. V was pared by 0 bases and J by 10 bases, with 7 bases of the junction left unmatched. The CDR3 covers 15 residues. CDR3 DNA: TGTGCCAGCAGTGACTCAGTAGCGGGAGTTAGCGAGCAGTTCTTC. It is translated as CASSDSVAGVSEQFF.

The V and J genes are TRBV9 and TRBJ1-5, with 9 positions matching TRBD1. The germline CDR1 and CDR2 sequences are SGDLS and YYNGEE. The CDR3 covers 13 residues. The ends lost 4 bases at V and 11 bases at J; junction bases unmatched: 7. The CDR3 DNA reads as TGTGCCAGCAGCCCTGGTGACAGGGGGACCCAGCATTTT. Residues: CASSPGDRGTQHF.

V gene TRBV19 combines with J gene TRBJ1-1; 10 bases fit TRBD1. Unmatched junction bases numbered 8, after V lost 5 bases and J lost 5 bases. The CDR3 is 15 residues long. Germline loops: CDR1 LNHDA, CDR2 SQIVND (reference sequence). CDR3 sequence: CASSLRQGAGTEAFF. The CDR3, as DNA: TGTGCCAGTAGTCTCAGACAGGGGGCAGGAACTGAAGCTTTCTTT.

The J gene is TRBJ2-1, the V gene TRBV9, with 11 bases fitting TRBD2. The CDR3 length is 14 residues. Germline assignment: CDR1 SGDLS and CDR2 YYNGEE. V dropped 8 bases and J dropped 2; count of bases not matched to a gene: 3. The CDR3 DNA sequence: TGTGCCAGTGGGACTAGCGGTACCTACAATGAGCAGTTCTTC. Amino acids: CASGTSGTYNEQFF.

Concerning this clone: Additional DNA sequences in this sample encode the identical CDR3. V is TRBV5-1 and J is TRBJ1-6; tentatively, D is TRBD1 (5 bases). Trimming pared 0 bases from V and 8 bases from J, leaving 6 bases between. The germline V gene encodes CDR1 SGHRS and CDR2 YFSETQ. The CDR3 consists of 13 residues. CDR3 nucleotides: TGCGCCAGCAGCTTGGAAGGGGATTCACCCCTCCACTTT. Amino acid sequence: CASSLEGDSPLHF.

The rearrangement joins TRBV27 to TRBJ2-7, with 7 bases lining up with TRBD1. The V gene's germline CDR1 is MNHEY and CDR2 SMNVEV (reference sequence). The CDR3 has 14 residues. V lost 6 bases to trimming and J lost 7 bases; unmatched junction nucleotides: 12. CDR3 amino acids: CASRPGDRTREQYF. The DNA of the CDR3 is TGTGCCAGCAGGCCAGGGGACAGAACGAGGGAGCAGTACTTC.

Only one count was recorded for this clone. This chain links TRBV9 with TRBJ2-1; D call uncertain. This CDR3 is 12 amino acids long. The germline gives CDR1 SGDLS, CDR2 YYNGEE. The V end lost 0 bases, the J end lost 7 bases, and 5 bases lay between the germline ends. This chain's CDR3 is CASSVVANEQFF. In nucleotides, the CDR3 is TGTGCCAGCAGCGTAGTAGCTAATGAGCAGTTCTTC.

This chain joins TRBV7-9 and TRBJ1-6; D gene unclear. The CDR3 runs 15 residues. The germline CDR1 and CDR2 sequences are SEHNR and FQNEAQ (reference sequence). Trimming pared 2 bases from V and 5 bases from J, leaving 10 bases between. The CDR3 here is CASSLSHTDNSPLHF. CDR3 in DNA: TGTGCCAGCAGCTTATCCCACACTGATAATTCACCCCTCCACTTT.

The chain links TRBV5-1 to TRBJ2-3; no reliable D call. V was cut by 4 bases and J by 2 bases, with 14 bases left in between. CDR1 and CDR2 (germline): SGHRS, YFSETQ. The CDR3 is 15 amino acids. CDR3 in amino acids: CASSPGPGPTDTQYF. The CDR3 DNA is TGCGCCAGCAGCCCGGGTCCGGGCCCCACAGATACGCAGTATTTT.

The chain uses TRBV6-5 and TRBJ1-1; D uncertain. CDR1 and CDR2 (germline): MNHEY, SVGAGI. V dropped 0 bases and J dropped 2 bases, with 7 bases sitting between them. CDR3 length: 14 residues. CDR3 in amino acids: CASSYSSDNTEAFF. CDR3 coding DNA: TGTGCCAGCAGTTACTCCTCAGATAACACTGAAGCTTTCTTT.

The chain employs TRBV9 and TRBJ2-3, with D perhaps matching TRBD1 or TRBD2 (5 bases each). Per germline, CDR1 SGDLS and CDR2 YYNGEE. Trimming stripped 7 bases from V and 4 bases from J, with 7 bases between. The CDR3 is 11 residues long. The CDR3 coding sequence is TGTGCCAGCGGGGGTCCAGATACGCAGTATTTT. Its translation is CASGGPDTQYF.

The chain recombines TRBV29-1 with TRBJ1-3, with D perhaps matching TRBD1 (5 bases). Between the trimmed V and J ends, which lost 4 bases and 2 bases, there was a span of 12 bases. The CDR3 is made up of 14 amino acids. Germline CDR1 and CDR2: SQVTM and ANQGSEA. The CDR3 DNA reads as TGCAGCGTTGCCTCAGGGTTAGCTGGAAACACCATATATTTT. The encoded protein is CSVASGLAGNTIYF.

The chain recombines TRBV7-2 with TRBJ1-5, with 7 positions matching TRBD1. Losses at the gene ends were 5 bases for V and 3 bases for J; bases not matched to a gene: 7. The CDR3 is made up of 15 amino acids. Germline V gene data show CDR1 as SGHTA and CDR2 as FQGNSA. The CDR3 sequence is CASSPVRGPNQPQHF. The CDR3 DNA is TGTGCCAGCAGCCCGGTAAGGGGGCCCAATCAGCCCCAGCATTTT.

J is TRBJ2-1 and V is TRBV27, with 14 bases aligning to TRBD2. The CDR3 sequence is 15 residues long. Germline V gene sequence: CDR1 MNHEY, CDR2 SMNVEV (reference sequence). V lost 4 bases to trimming and J lost 10 bases; unmatched junction nucleotides: 6. DNA of the CDR3: TGTGCCAGCAGTTCCGGGACTAGCGGGAGCGGCGAGCAGTTCTTC. Protein: CASSSGTSGSGEQFF.

The sample holds a few counts of this clone. This rearrangement joins TRBV11-2 to TRBJ2-6; no clear D gene. The V end lost 1 base, the J end lost 2 bases, and 3 bases lay between the germline ends. CDR1 and CDR2 from the germline V gene are SGHAT and FQNNGV. The CDR3 runs to 14 residues. In nucleotides, the CDR3 is TGTGCCAGCAGCTTAGGACCTGGGGCCAACGTCCTGACTTTC. Translating gives CASSLGPGANVLTF.

This clone has at least ten counts. V gene TRBV2 combines with J gene TRBJ2-2; TRBD1 aligns across 8 bases. V trimming: 6 bases; J trimming: 5 bases; junction bases outside the gene matches: 8. The germline CDR1 and CDR2 sequences are SNHLY and FYNNEI. The CDR3 is made up of 15 amino acids. CDR3 in amino acids: CASRPQGGETGELFF. The CDR3 DNA sequence: TGTGCCAGCAGGCCACAGGGGGGAGAGACCGGGGAGCTGTTTTTT.

The chain links TRBV29-1 to TRBJ2-3; the match to TRBD2 covers 10 bases. This CDR3 comprises 15 residues. The trim removed 4 bases at V and 0 bases at J, leaving 4 bases unmatched. CDR1 and CDR2 (germline): SQVTM, ANQGSEA. As DNA, the CDR3 is TGCAGCGTTGTATTTAGCGGGGGGAGCACAGATACGCAGTATTTT. Protein sequence: CSVVFSGGSTDTQYF.

CDR3 amino acids: CASSSWRGRADEQFF. Written as DNA, the CDR3 is TGTGCCAGCAGTTCTTGGCGGGGGCGAGCGGATGAGCAGTTCTTC. The chain employs TRBV6-2 or TRBV6-3 and TRBJ2-1; weak D call: TRBD2 (7 bases). The CDR3 loop spans 15 amino acids. Between the trimmed V and J ends, which lost 4 bases and 8 bases, there was a span of 18 bases. CDR1 is MNHEY, CDR2 SVGEGT, per germline.

This chain links TRBV7-2 with TRBJ1-2, with TRBD1 identical over 7 bases. The CDR3 has 15 amino acids. Trimming took 5 bases from V and 0 from J; bases not matched to a gene: 6. CDR1 is SGHTA, CDR2 FQGNSA, per germline. CDR3 protein: CASSRGQAANYGYTF. DNA of the CDR3: TGTGCCAGCAGCAGAGGACAGGCAGCTAACTATGGCTACACCTTC.

Here the CDR3 reads CASSDFGTGSNQPQHF. CDR3 nucleotide sequence: TGTGCCAGCAGCGATTTTGGGACAGGGAGTAATCAGCCCCAGCATTTT. The V call is TRBV5-6, the J call TRBJ1-5, with TRBD1 matching over 9 bases. Germline values: CDR1 SGHDT, CDR2 YYEEEE. V was clipped by 4 bases and J by 4 bases; unmatched bases: 9. CDR3 size: 16 residues.

The rearrangement links TRBV5-5 to TRBJ2-5; 7 bases fit TRBD1. The junction had 6 bases not matched to a gene; V was cut back by 2 bases and J by 5 bases. The CDR3 is 14 residues long. CDR1 and CDR2 from the germline V gene are SGHKS and YYEKEE (reference sequence). The CDR3 sequence is CASSFETGWETQYF. For the CDR3, the DNA is TGTGCCAGCAGCTTCGAGACAGGGTGGGAGACCCAGTACTTC.

As to this clone: Other DNA sequences from this sample encode an identical CDR3 as well. This chain's CDR3 is CASSLDPGTEAFF. The CDR3 coding sequence is TGCGCCAGCAGCTTGGATCCGGGTACTGAAGCTTTCTTT. V and J are TRBV5-1 and TRBJ1-1; no clear D. The germline gives CDR1 SGHRS, CDR2 YFSETQ. This CDR3 is 13 amino acids long. The V gene lost 0 bases and the J gene lost 5 bases, with 8 bases spanning the gap.

The V and J genes are TRBV19 and TRBJ2-4; D perhaps matches TRBD1 (6 bases). Looked up from germline, CDR1 is LNHDA and CDR2 is SQIVND (reference sequence). V was clipped by 5 bases and J by 0 bases, with 17 bases between them. The CDR3 is 17 residues long. DNA for the CDR3: TGTGCCAGTAGTCCCTACAGGGACCTCTTAGCCAAAAACATTCAGTACTTC. It encodes CASSPYRDLLAKNIQYF.

CDR3 DNA: TGTGCCGGTTGGTTGGGGACAGGGGCGAGATATGGCTACACCTTC. This codes for CAGWLGTGARYGYTF. J is TRBJ1-2 and V is TRBV2, with TRBD1 identical over 10 bases. CDR1 is SNHLY, CDR2 FYNNEI, per germline. V trimming: 11 bases; J trimming: 5 bases; junction bases outside the gene matches: 14. This CDR3 is 15 amino acids long.

The chain joins TRBV18 to TRBJ1-2, with a weak D call TRBD1 (5 bases). Germline lookup yields CDR1 KGHSH and CDR2 LQKENI. This CDR3 is 15 amino acids long. Trimming cost V 1 base and J 3 bases, with 12 bases left between them. For the CDR3, the DNA is TGTGCCAGCTCACCACTCGCCAGGGACGACTATGGCTACACCTTC. It translates to CASSPLARDDYGYTF.

The chain recombines TRBV7-9 with TRBJ2-7; 7 bases match TRBD1. Germline V gives CDR1 SEHNR, CDR2 FQNEAQ (reference sequence). The CDR3 spans 17 residues. Losses at the gene ends were 1 base for V and 4 bases for J; bases not matched to a gene: 13. As DNA, the CDR3 is TGTGCCAGCAGCTTAGGGTATGGGGACAGTGCAAGGTACGAGCAGTACTTC. Protein: CASSLGYGDSARYEQYF.

The V gene is TRBV7-9, the J gene TRBJ2-1; D is unresolved. CDR1 and CDR2 from the germline V gene are SEHNR and FQNEAQ (reference sequence). Trimming removed 9 bases from V and 6 bases from J, with 15 bases in between. The CDR3 consists of 13 residues. The CDR3 sequence is CASRVSGGNEQFF. CDR3 DNA: TGTGCCAGTCGTGTATCGGGCGGCAATGAGCAGTTCTTC.

The chain carries TRBV7-2 and TRBJ2-2; D not resolved. Germline V gene data show CDR1 as SGHTA and CDR2 as FQGNSA. Trimming cost V 3 bases and J 2 bases, with 4 bases left between them. The CDR3 runs to 13 residues. In DNA, the CDR3 is TGTGCCAGCAGCTTTAAAAACACCGGGGAGCTGTTTTTT. This codes for CASSFKNTGELFF.

V usage is TRBV18 and J usage is TRBJ2-7; D is possibly TRBD2 (5 bases). Germline assignment: CDR1 KGHSH and CDR2 LQKENI. The CDR3 sequence is 13 residues long. V lost 2 bases and J 5 bases, leaving 10 bases between the germline ends. DNA for the CDR3: TGTGCCAGCTCACCAGGGAGTCGGCACGAGCAGTACTTC. This codes for CASSPGSRHEQYF.

The chain has TRBV3-1 (or the pseudogene TRBV3-2) and TRBJ2-1; the D gene is possibly TRBD1 (6 bases). CDR1 and CDR2 from the germline V gene are LGHDT and YNNKEL (reference sequence). The CDR3 spans 13 residues. The germline V and J ends were trimmed by 4 bases and 7 bases, with 11 bases remaining between them. CDR3 in amino acids: CASSLGTSNEQFF. CDR3 DNA sequence: TGTGCCAGCAGCCTTGGGACATCGAATGAGCAGTTCTTC.